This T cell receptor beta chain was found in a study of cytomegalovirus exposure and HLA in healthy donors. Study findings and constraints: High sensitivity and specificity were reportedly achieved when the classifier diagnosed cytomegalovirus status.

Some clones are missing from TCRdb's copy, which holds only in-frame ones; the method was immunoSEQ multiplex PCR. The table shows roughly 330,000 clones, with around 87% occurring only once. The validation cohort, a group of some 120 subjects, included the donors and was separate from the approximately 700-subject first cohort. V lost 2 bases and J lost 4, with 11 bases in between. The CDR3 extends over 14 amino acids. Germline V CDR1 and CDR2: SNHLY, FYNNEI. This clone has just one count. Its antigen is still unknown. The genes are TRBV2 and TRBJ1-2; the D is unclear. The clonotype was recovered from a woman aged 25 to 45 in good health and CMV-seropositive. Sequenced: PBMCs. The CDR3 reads CASSERLPTYGYTF. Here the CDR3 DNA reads TGTGCCAGCAGTGAACGGCTTCCGACCTATGGCTACACCTTC.